The 4 T cell receptor beta chains below were found in one sample sequenced in a study of blood T cell dynamics during melanoma immunotherapy (dated by TCRdb to the early 2020s). The full study reports these points: Of the sorted CD8+ subsets, TIE cells had both the greatest clonality and the greatest similarity to cfDNA CDR3 sequences, which suggests active turnover converging on dominant clones.

The time point label here, explained by the study, means: week 3, after first cycle of checkpoint inhibitor. Immune-effector (TIE) cells were defined as CD3+ CD4- CD8+ CD45RA- CD45RO-high CD27- CCR7- memory T cells. The protocol used for the library was the immunoSEQ multiplex PCR assay. Sourced from immuneACCESS, this table was stored by TCRdb with only in-frame sequences that have V and J called. A share of the clones is absent; for the studies checked, an unresolved V gene accounts for under half, and the remainder has no known explanation. The sample yields 910 or so clones; approximately 84% were counted once. 8.5% to 10% of the sample belongs to the ten largest clones. For these receptors, no antigen is known. The sequencing here drew on CD8+ T cells from blood, taken from a patient treated with checkpoint blockade. Read against the paper, the sample's cell subset or site label means: immune-effector CD8+ memory T cells, CD45RO-high CCR7- CD27-. The receptors derive from a human donor with melanoma.

The V and J genes are TRBV14 and TRBJ1-4; 8 positions match TRBD1. Germline values: CDR1 SGHDN, CDR2 FVKESK. V was clipped by 1 base and J by 4 bases; unmatched bases: 5. The CDR3 is 16 amino acids. DNA for the CDR3: TGTGCCAGCAGCCAAGTCCGGACAGGGAATAATGAAAAACTGTTTTTT. Amino acid sequence: CASSQVRTGNNEKLFF.

This chain uses TRBV11-3 with TRBJ2-3; 8 nucleotides align to TRBD2. There are 15 residues in the CDR3. Per the germline V gene, CDR1 is SGHNT and CDR2 is YENEEA. V was clipped by 3 bases and J by 6 bases; unmatched bases: 8. CDR3: CASSLGGGRRDTQYF. CDR3 DNA: TGTGCCAGCAGCTTGGGCGGCGGGAGGCGGGATACGCAGTATTTT.

The chain links TRBV27 to TRBJ2-7; 10 nucleotides align to TRBD1. Germline trimming cut 3 bases from V and 2 bases from J; bases unmatched to any gene: 1. CDR1 is MNHEY, CDR2 SMNVEV, per germline (reference sequence). The CDR3 has 14 amino acids. CDR3 DNA: TGTGCCAGCAGTTTCGGGACAGGGGCCTACGAGCAGTACTTC. As protein: CASSFGTGAYEQYF.

The chain has TRBV4-2 and TRBJ2-1, with D tentatively TRBD1 or TRBD2 (7 bases each). Germline-derived CDR1 and CDR2 are LGHNA and YNFKEQ. The V and J ends lost 0 bases and 5 bases respectively, with 20 bases between them. The CDR3 is made up of 18 amino acids. The CDR3 DNA reads TGTGCCAGCAGCCAAGATCTTTTGGGAGGGGGCTTCCACAATGAGCAGTTCTTC. Translation: CASSQDLLGGGFHNEQFF.